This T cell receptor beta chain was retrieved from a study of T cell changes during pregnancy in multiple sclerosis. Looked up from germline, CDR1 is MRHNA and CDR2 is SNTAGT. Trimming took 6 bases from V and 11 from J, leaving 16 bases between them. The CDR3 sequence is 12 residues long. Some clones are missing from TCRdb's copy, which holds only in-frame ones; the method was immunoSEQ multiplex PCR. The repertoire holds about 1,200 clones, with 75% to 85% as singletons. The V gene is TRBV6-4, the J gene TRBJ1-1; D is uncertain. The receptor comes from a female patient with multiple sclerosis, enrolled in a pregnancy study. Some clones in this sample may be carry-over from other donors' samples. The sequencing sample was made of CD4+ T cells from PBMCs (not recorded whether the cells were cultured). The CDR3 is CASRLSPLKAFF. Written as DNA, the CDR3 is TGTGCCAGCAGATTATCCCCATTGAAGGCTTTCTTT.